The sequence of this TCR beta chain was determined in a study of OX40 agonist ivuxolimab in advanced cancers. Study background: Patients were dosed with the agonistic anti-OX40 (CD134) antibody ivuxolimab. Checkpoint inhibitors had been given previously to 40% of patients.

Libraries were prepared by immunoSEQ multiplex PCR; TCRdb keeps only in-frame clonotypes and omits some of them. The sample consists of under 85,000 clones, over 70% of them appearing once. Between the trimmed V and J ends, which lost 3 bases and 7 bases, there was a span of 10 bases. Germline CDR1 LNHDA, CDR2 SQIVND (reference sequence). The CDR3 is 13 residues long. As regards this clone: Its antigen is currently unknown.

Broader study findings: The CD4+ and CD8+ T cells in the blood had expanded clonally by week 6 at 0.1 to 3.0 mg/kg.

The sequences come from CD4+ or CD8+ T cells sorted from blood, collected in a trial of the OX40 agonist ivuxolimab. The source is an adult with an advanced solid tumor such as melanoma, head and neck, liver or kidney cancer. The genes are TRBV19 and TRBJ1-5; D is ambiguous. The CDR3 DNA follows: TGTGCCAGTAGTATTGGGTTTTCCCAGCCCCAGCATTTT. Translating it yields CASSIGFSQPQHF.